One and the same sample provided the 16 T cell receptor beta chains below, sequenced in a study of CD8 T cells in ankylosing spondylitis. TCRdb reanalysed the 5' RACE reads using MiXCR and keeps one entry per CDR3 protein. The sample includes under 300,000 distinct CDR3 sequences, roughly 10% of them seen just once. The source material was blood, either unsorted or a sorted T cell fraction (not recorded which). Receptor source: a male donor with ankylosing spondylitis or in good health (not recorded which).

Many counts were recorded for this clonotype. The gene calls are TRBV5-1 and TRBJ2-1; D remains unclear. The CDR3 covers 13 residues. The germline gives CDR1 SGHRS, CDR2 YFSETQ. V was shortened by 0 bases and J by 5 bases, with 6 bases between the two germline ends. The CDR3 here is CASSLGYNNEQFF. The CDR3 DNA follows: TGCGCCAGCAGCTTGGGCTATAACAATGAGCAGTTCTTC.

At least ten counts were recorded for this clonotype. The rearrangement links TRBV5-1 to TRBJ2-1; tentative D call: TRBD2 (5 bases). CDR3 size: 16 residues. Trimming removed 4 bases from V and 2 bases from J, with 16 bases in between. CDR1 and CDR2 (germline): SGHRS, YFSETQ. The CDR3 sequence: CASSPRRWRAYNEQFF. CDR3 bases: TGCGCCAGCAGCCCCCGCAGGTGGCGGGCCTACAATGAGCAGTTCTTC.

The rearrangement uses TRBV7-2 and TRBJ1-4; TRBD1 aligns across 7 bases. Trimming took 6 bases from V and 8 from J; bases not matched to a gene: 12. The V gene's germline CDR1 is SGHTA and CDR2 FQGNSA. This CDR3 is 15 amino acids long. The CDR3 here is CASSTPGGLEEKLFF. CDR3 nucleotide sequence: TGTGCCAGCAGTACGCCAGGGGGGCTAGAAGAAAAACTGTTTTTT.

A note on this clonotype: This may arise from a read error, as a much more abundant clone is one base away. The chain recombines TRBV20-1 with TRBJ1-2; D unresolved. The CDR3 spans 11 residues. Germline loops: CDR1 DFQATT, CDR2 SNEGSKA (reference sequence). For the CDR3, the DNA is TGCAGTGCTATCCACGGCTATGACTACACCTTC. Protein: CSAIHGYDYTF.

This clonotype was recorded at least ten times. Its ends do not fully match the called genes, so a read error is possible. This chain connects TRBV12-3 or TRBV12-4 to TRBJ2-1; D is uncertain. The CDR3 is 13 residues long. The CDR3 bases are TGTGCCAGCAGTACGGACGCGCTCCTGCTAAAGATCTTC. Amino acids: CASSTDALLLKIF.

This clonotype came up many times. The chain combines TRBV5-1 with TRBJ2-2; D call uncertain. This CDR3 is built from 15 residues. Trimming removed 1 base from V and 3 bases from J, with 10 bases in between. Germline V CDR1 and CDR2: SGHRS, YFSETQ. CDR3 in DNA: TGCGCCAGCAGCTTGCAGGCCTCGGACACCGGGGAGCTGTTTTTT. Residues: CASSLQASDTGELFF.

This clonotype appeared many times. The chain employs TRBV5-6 and TRBJ2-5; weak D call: TRBD1 (5 bases). This CDR3 is 13 amino acids long. Trimming took off 0 bases at V and 4 bases at J, with 7 bases between the two ends. CDR1 is SGHDT, CDR2 YYEEEE, per germline. The CDR3 region has the DNA TGTGCCAGCAGCTTGGGACAGATAGAGACCCAGTACTTC. Translating gives CASSLGQIETQYF.

V usage is TRBV2 and J usage is TRBJ2-7; D not certain. The V gene lost 7 bases and the J gene lost 6 bases, with 19 bases spanning the gap. This CDR3 comprises 14 residues. The germline V gene has CDR1 SNHLY and CDR2 FYNNEI. This chain's CDR3 is CASTWVPPQGEQYF. CDR3 in DNA: TGTGCCAGCACGTGGGTGCCGCCCCAAGGCGAGCAGTACTTC.

This clonotype has ten or more counts. The chain employs TRBV5-1 and TRBJ2-4; D gene uncertain. V lost 7 bases, J lost 3 bases, and 5 bases lay in between. The germline CDR1 and CDR2 sequences are SGHRS and YFSETQ. The CDR3 runs to 11 residues. The CDR3 DNA sequence: TGCGCCAGCGTGGACAAAAACATTCAGTACTTC. Encoded protein: CASVDKNIQYF.

This rearrangement joins TRBV10-3 to TRBJ2-5, with D possibly being TRBD2 (5 bases). Germline V CDR1 and CDR2: ENHRY, SYGVKD. The V and J ends lost 6 bases and 1 base respectively, with 9 bases between them. The CDR3 consists of 13 residues. CDR3 nucleotides: TGTGCCATCAGCGCCGGGATCCAAGAGACCCAGTACTTC. The encoded protein is CAISAGIQETQYF.

Ten or more counts support this clonotype. The gene calls are TRBV15 and TRBJ2-3; the D gene is possibly TRBD2 (5 bases). Germline loops: CDR1 LNHNV, CDR2 YYDKDF (reference sequence). Trimming shortened V by 5 bases and J by 0 bases, and 15 bases separated the two germline ends. The CDR3 extends over 16 amino acids. CDR3: CATSGEPGLSTDTQYF. The CDR3 DNA follows: TGTGCCACCAGCGGTGAACCCGGACTGAGCACAGATACGCAGTATTTT.

This clonotype was seen at least ten times. The J gene is TRBJ2-5, the V gene TRBV20-1, with unresolved D. The CDR3 is made up of 14 amino acids. Looked up from germline, CDR1 is DFQATT and CDR2 is SNEGSKA (reference sequence). Trimming shortened V by 0 bases and J by 5 bases, and 13 bases separated the two germline ends. For the CDR3, the DNA is TGCAGTGCTAGAGACACCGGTTTCAGGGAGACCCAGTACTTC. Amino acids: CSARDTGFRETQYF.

This clonotype was counted at least ten times. The V and J genes are TRBV12-3 or TRBV12-4 and TRBJ2-5; no clear D. V was trimmed by 3 bases and J by 0 bases, leaving 5 bases between them. This CDR3 is 13 amino acids long. This chain's CDR3 is CASSFYNQETQYF. Written as DNA, the CDR3 is TGTGCCAGCAGTTTTTACAACCAAGAGACCCAGTACTTC.

The CDR3 reads CASSFSGQVVTEAFF. The CDR3 nucleotides read TGTGCCAGCAGTTTTAGTGGACAGGTCGTCACTGAAGCTTTCTTT. This chain links TRBV27 with TRBJ1-1; 7 nucleotides line up with TRBD1. The CDR3 runs to 15 residues. Germline loops: CDR1 MNHEY, CDR2 SMNVEV (reference sequence). Trimming removed 3 bases from V and 4 bases from J; junction bases left unmatched: 8.

Many counts were recorded for this clonotype. The chain recombines TRBV5-5 with TRBJ2-1; 8 nucleotides agree with TRBD1. The CDR3 is 15 residues long. CDR1 is SGHKS, CDR2 YYEKEE, per germline (reference sequence). V shed 6 bases and J 2 bases; nucleotides not matched to a gene: 7. The CDR3 DNA reads TGTGCCAGCACCTGGACAGGGAAGACCTACAATGAGCAGTTCTTC. This codes for CASTWTGKTYNEQFF.

This clonotype occurred a few times. This chain connects TRBV11-1 to TRBJ2-1, with 12 bases matching TRBD2. Germline CDR1 reads SGHAT; CDR2 reads FQDESV (reference sequence). CDR3 size: 15 residues. V trimming: 6 bases; J trimming: 4 bases; junction bases outside the gene matches: 4. DNA for the CDR3: TGTGCCAGCAGTTGGACTAGCGGGGATTACAATGAGCAGTTCTTC. Translating gives CASSWTSGDYNEQFF.